The clone carrying this TCR beta chain was seen many times. The record originates from a study of blood T cell repertoires in COVID-19. At the level of the study: The study drew acute and convalescent COVID-19 samples from the United States, Italy and Spain. Sample material is recorded as cDNA or gDNA derived from T cells, B-cell-depleted T cells, or PBMCs.

Authors' analysis steps: Estimates of nucleated cell counts were drawn from the amplification of reference gene primers. Assay: immunoSEQ multiplex PCR; the TCRdb copy retains only in-frame clones and omits some. D and trimming were read from the DNA, whereas the V and J calls and clone size are those reported in that table. The sample has roughly 200,000 clones; approximately 85% are singletons. The sequenced sample was peripheral blood. This sequence originates from a human donor with active or convalescent COVID-19. The donor label of this sample is uncertain.

CDR3 in amino acids: CASSRERNTEAFF. Here the CDR3 DNA reads TGCGCCAGCAGCAGAGAGAGGAACACTGAAGCTTTCTTT. The chain is built from TRBV5-1 and TRBJ1-1; no definite D call. This CDR3 contains 13 residues. Trimming took 4 bases from V and 1 from J, leaving 8 bases between them. CDR1 SGHRS and CDR2 YFSETQ come from the germline V gene.